A selection of T cell receptor beta chains follows, all from one sample in a study of OX40 agonist ivuxolimab in advanced cancers. The data were produced by immunoSEQ multiplex PCR, yet TCRdb's version contains in-frame clones alone and is incomplete. The sample includes approximately 96,000 clones, less than 95% of them seen just once. Sequencing used CD4+ or CD8+ T cells sorted from blood, obtained in a trial of the OX40 agonist ivuxolimab. These receptors all come from an adult with an advanced solid tumor such as melanoma, head and neck, liver or kidney cancer. Both conserved end residues are part of each CDR3. A D gene is named only where the DNA matches it firmly. Clone size is shown for a subset of rows, as once, few, many or a class of expanded clone.

v_call	d_call	clone_size	j_call	cdr3_nt	cdr3_aa
TRBV30	NA	NA	TRBJ1-2	TGTGCCTGGAATCCGGGAAGGAACTATGGCTACACCTTC	CAWNPGRNYGYTF
TRBV19	TRBD2	NA	TRBJ2-1	TGTGCCAGTGGGCAGGGAGCGGGGGTACAAGATGAGCAGTTCTTC	CASGQGAGVQDEQFF
TRBV30	TRBD2	once	TRBJ2-1	TGTGCCTGGAGTGCGGGCGGGAGCTGGAATGAGCAGTTCTTC	CAWSAGGSWNEQFF
TRBV6-6	NA	NA	TRBJ1-5	TGTGCCAGCAGCAACGGGGGAACCCAGCATTTT	CASSNGGTQHF
TRBV6-5	NA	NA	TRBJ2-1	TGTGCCAGCAGTTACTCTGGGACAAACTCCTACAATGAGCAGTTCTTC	CASSYSGTNSYNEQFF
TRBV29-1	TRBD1	NA	TRBJ1-2	TGCAGCGTTGAGGGACAGAACTATGGCTACACCTTC	CSVEGQNYGYTF
TRBV5-1	NA	NA	TRBJ2-2	TGCGCCAGCAGCTTGGCTCTAGCCGGGACCGGGGAGCTGTTTTTT	CASSLALAGTGELFF
TRBV19	NA	few	TRBJ1-2	TGTGCCAGTAGCCTGGGGCCAGGGGATGGCTACACCTTC	CASSLGPGDGYTF
TRBV28	TRBD2	NA	TRBJ2-1	TGTGCCAGCAGGGGGGGGATAGCGGGGTACAATGAGCAGTTCTTC	CASRGGIAGYNEQFF
TRBV7-3	NA	once	TRBJ1-1	TGTGCCAGCAGCTTAGTACCCATTAACACTGAAGCTTTCTTT	CASSLVPINTEAFF
TRBV4-1	TRBD2	NA	TRBJ2-3	TGCGCCAGCAGCCGGGGACTAGCGGGTAGCACAGATACGCAGTATTTT	CASSRGLAGSTDTQYF
TRBV6-4	NA	NA	TRBJ1-1	TGTGCCAGCAGTGAGGCCACAAACACTGAAGCTTTCTTT	CASSEATNTEAFF
TRBV5-1	NA	once	TRBJ1-2	TGCGCCAGCAGCTTGGTGACGGGGAACTATGGCTACACCTTC	CASSLVTGNYGYTF
TRBV28	NA	NA	TRBJ2-7	TGTGCCAGCAGTTTACTTTCTAGCGCGACCCGTCCGGGGCAGTACTTC	CASSLLSSATRPGQYF
TRBV5-4	NA	NA	TRBJ2-1	TGTGCCAGCAGCTTTGGGGGCTCCTACAATGAGCAGTTCTTC	CASSFGGSYNEQFF
TRBV7-2	NA	NA	TRBJ2-7	TGTGCCAGCAGCTTAGGCCGGGGGCGTAGGTACGAGCAGTACTTC	CASSLGRGRRYEQYF
TRBV11-3	NA	NA	TRBJ2-4	TGTGCCAGCAGCTTACACCCGGGAATTGGGAACATTCAGTACTTC	CASSLHPGIGNIQYF
TRBV7-2	TRBD2	few	TRBJ2-7	TGTGCCAGCAGCGTTACCTCTAGCGGGTTAACCTACGAGCAGTACTTC	CASSVTSSGLTYEQYF
TRBV4-3	NA	NA	TRBJ2-7	TGCGCCAGCAGCCAAGAATCTCTGTCCTACGAGCAGTACTTC	CASSQESLSYEQYF
TRBV9	TRBD1	NA	TRBJ2-7	TGTGCCAGCAGCGCAGACGTGGGGACAGATTTTTACGAGCAGTACTTC	CASSADVGTDFYEQYF
TRBV19	NA	NA	TRBJ2-1	TGTGCCAGTAGTAGGGGGACCTTCAATGAGCAGTTCTTC	CASSRGTFNEQFF
TRBV11-3	NA	NA	TRBJ2-1	TGTGCCAGCAGCTTAGATCCGGGCCGACGAGTGGAGCAGTTCTTC	CASSLDPGRRVEQFF
TRBV7-2	NA	NA	TRBJ2-7	TGTGCCAGCAGCATCCCGGGACCGACCTACGAGCAGTACTTC	CASSIPGPTYEQYF
TRBV15	TRBD1	NA	TRBJ2-1	TGTGCCACCAGCAGAGAAAGGGGGCGCGGATCCTACAATGAGCAGTTCTTC	CATSRERGRGSYNEQFF
TRBV7-9	NA	NA	TRBJ2-7	TGTGCCAGCAGTTCATGGGGCAGGGGAGGGTCCGAGCAGTACTTC	CASSSWGRGGSEQYF
TRBV23-1	NA	NA	TRBJ2-5	TGCGCCAGCAGTCCCTCCACAGTGGAGACCCAGTACTTC	CASSPSTVETQYF